The clone carrying this T cell receptor (beta chain) was observed a few times. Its antigen is unidentified. 5'RACE template switching generated TCR cDNA, adding a universal primer site and UMIs. TCRdb reprocessed the 5' RACE reads via MiXCR and lists one record per CDR3 protein. The data contain around 120,000 distinct CDR3 sequences, around 15% of them singletons. CDR3 length equals 12 residues. V was trimmed by 10 bases and J by 2 bases, leaving 9 bases between them. Germline lookup yields CDR1 SNHLY and CDR2 FYNNEI. The data were obtained in a study of T cells after yellow fever vaccination. Whole-study findings and limits: Re-detected after boosting: most primary clones, more than 95% of CD4 and 80% to 90% of CD8. Weaker overall, the secondary response nonetheless peaked faster (day 5 versus 15). Contamination by abundant bulk-population clonotypes could be present in FACS-sorted repertoires.

The TCR sequence derives from a man aged 18 to 30 who received the YFV17D yellow fever vaccine. Sequences were derived from CD8+ T cells sorted from PBMCs, sampled 5 days after the yellow fever booster vaccination. The V and J genes are TRBV2 and TRBJ2-1; no firm D call. The CDR3 DNA sequence: TGTGCCACCCTCACACCCTACAATGAGCAGTTCTTC. It encodes CATLTPYNEQFF.